The 29 T cell receptor beta chains in this list originate from one sample, sequenced in a study of shared clonotypes between healthy human individuals. Profiling relied on immunoSEQ multiplex PCR, and the TCRdb table lists in-frame clones only, not all of them. This sample carries 2.5 million or so clones, more than 80% of them seen once, and the ten largest clones take over 0.12%. Sequencing used naive CD4+ T cells sorted from blood. Described subset: CD45RA+ positively selected. The receptors come from a man between 18 and 35 years old in good health.

This clone was found a few times. The chain employs TRBV30 and TRBJ1-1; the D is unclear. The CDR3 runs 12 residues. Germline V gene lookup returns CDR1 GTSNPN and CDR2 SVGIG (reference sequence). Trimming stripped 8 bases from V and 0 bases from J, with 10 bases between. The CDR3 sequence is CAGTIMNTEAFF. The CDR3 nucleotides are TGTGCCGGAACAATCATGAACACTGAAGCTTTCTTT.

CDR3 amino acids: CASSLGCRSGSYEQYF. The CDR3 nucleotides are TGTGCCAGCAGCTTAGGTTGTCGGAGCGGGAGTTACGAGCAGTACTTC. The V call is TRBV11-1, the J call TRBJ2-7; TRBD2 matches 8 bases. In germline, CDR1 is SGHAT, CDR2 FQDESV (reference sequence). With V trimmed by 1 base and J by 4 bases, 9 bases remained unmatched. CDR3 length: 16 residues.

This clone came up once. V usage is TRBV23-1 and J usage is TRBJ2-1; no reliable D call. TRBV23-1 is placed among ORFs of uncertain function. This CDR3 spans 13 amino acids. V dropped 11 bases and J dropped 5 bases, with 16 bases sitting between them. CDR3 loop: CAPTPRANNEQFF. The CDR3 coding sequence is TGCGCCCCTACCCCACGAGCTAACAATGAGCAGTTCTTC.

The V call is TRBV18, the J call TRBJ1-1; D remains ambiguous. V lost 1 base, J lost 3 bases, and 12 bases lay in between. The CDR3 is 15 amino acids. Germline assignment: CDR1 KGHSH and CDR2 LQKENI. The CDR3 sequence: CASSPQVPLDTEAFF. The CDR3 region has the DNA TGTGCCAGCTCACCACAGGTCCCGTTGGACACTGAAGCTTTCTTT.

The gene calls are TRBV6-4 and TRBJ1-5; tentatively, D is TRBD1 (6 bases). The CDR3 runs 18 residues. Germline V gene sequence: CDR1 MRHNA, CDR2 SNTAGT. The V and J ends lost 10 bases and 0 bases respectively, with 25 bases between them. CDR3 in DNA: TGTGCCACCCCGGGACACAACGTAGGGGGAATTAGCAATCAGCCCCAGCATTTT. This translates into CATPGHNVGGISNQPQHF.

This chain connects TRBV4-1 to TRBJ2-3; D remains ambiguous. Germline V gene data show CDR1 as MGHRA and CDR2 as YSYEKL. V lost 0 bases, J lost 6 bases, and 7 bases lay in between. This CDR3 comprises 13 residues. CDR3 in amino acids: CASSQDGRDTQYF. The CDR3 DNA is TGCGCCAGCAGCCAAGATGGCCGGGATACGCAGTATTTT.

The chain joins TRBV4-3 to TRBJ2-7; 10 bases line up with TRBD1. Per the germline V gene, CDR1 is LGHNA and CDR2 is YSLEER. V lost 1 base and J lost 8; bases outside the gene matches: 8. There are 15 residues in the CDR3. The chain's CDR3 is CASSQVRTGGYKQYF. CDR3 DNA sequence: TGCGCCAGCAGCCAAGTTCGGACAGGGGGATACAAGCAGTACTTC.

This rearrangement joins TRBV4-1 to TRBJ2-2; a weak D match, TRBD2 (5 bases). The length of the CDR3 is 14 residues. Germline V gives CDR1 MGHRA, CDR2 YSYEKL. With 4 bases removed from V and 9 bases from J, the gap between germline ends came to 15 bases. The chain's CDR3 is CASSPTEGSRELFF. The CDR3 DNA reads as TGCGCCAGCAGCCCGACTGAAGGGAGCCGGGAGCTGTTTTTT.

The chain links TRBV27 to TRBJ2-7; perhaps TRBD1 as D (6 bases). CDR3 size: 13 residues. Between the trimmed V and J ends, which lost 6 bases and 5 bases, there was a span of 14 bases. Germline CDR1 MNHEY, CDR2 SMNVEV (reference sequence). DNA for the CDR3: TGTGCCAGCAGCCCCCGTAGGGGGAACGAGCAGTACTTC. It is translated as CASSPRRGNEQYF.

V and J are TRBV10-3 and TRBJ1-2, with TRBD1 matching over 10 bases. Trimming at V came to 3 bases and at J to 8 bases, leaving 3 bases not matched to a gene. The length of the CDR3 is 13 residues. Per germline, CDR1 ENHRY and CDR2 SYGVKD. The CDR3 is CAISDDRGHGYTF. CDR3 nucleotide sequence: TGTGCCATCAGTGACGACAGGGGGCACGGCTACACCTTC.

The chain uses TRBV6-5 and TRBJ2-7; the D is unclear. Germline V gene data show CDR1 as MNHEY and CDR2 as SVGAGI. V lost 6 bases, J lost 3 bases, and 12 bases lay in between. The CDR3 consists of 13 residues. DNA of the CDR3: TGTGCCAGCAGAGAAAGCATTTACTACGAGCAGTACTTC. This translates into CASRESIYYEQYF.

The chain is built from TRBV6-1 and TRBJ1-5; D unresolved. Germline CDR1 MNHNS, CDR2 SASEGT. The CDR3 runs 14 residues. The V and J ends lost 1 base and 2 bases respectively, with 6 bases between them. This CDR3 is CASSEELGNQPQHF. Written as DNA, the CDR3 is TGTGCCAGCAGTGAAGAACTGGGCAATCAGCCCCAGCATTTT.

The V call is TRBV2, the J call TRBJ2-3, with TRBD1 matching 8 bases. V trimming: 6 bases; J trimming: 0 bases; junction bases outside the gene matches: 5. Germline CDR1 and CDR2: SNHLY and FYNNEI. This CDR3 is built from 15 residues. The CDR3 spells CASREQGVSTDTQYF. The DNA for the CDR3 is TGTGCCAGCAGGGAACAGGGGGTAAGCACAGATACGCAGTATTTT.

The CDR3 loop is CASGRGQGVNTEAFF. The DNA of the CDR3 is TGCGCCAGCGGGCGGGGGCAAGGGGTGAACACTGAAGCTTTCTTT. The chain uses TRBV5-1 and TRBJ1-1; possibly TRBD1 for D (6 bases). From germline, CDR1 is SGHRS and CDR2 YFSETQ. V lost 7 bases and J 0 bases, leaving 16 bases between the germline ends. This CDR3 is built from 15 residues.

V and J are TRBV5-4 and TRBJ1-1; no clear D. Germline V gene sequence: CDR1 SGHNT, CDR2 YYREEE (reference sequence). This CDR3 has 13 amino acids. The germline V and J ends were trimmed by 3 bases and 1 base, with 7 bases remaining between them. The CDR3 DNA is TGTGCCAGCAGCTCGCCAACGAACACTGAAGCTTTCTTT. Encoded protein: CASSSPTNTEAFF. Complete variable domain (other parts from reference TRBV5-4 and TRBJ1-1): ETGVTQSPTHLIKTRGQQVTLRCSSQSGHNTVSWYQQALGQGPQFIFQYYREEENGRGNFPPRFSGLQFPNYSSELNVNALELDDSALYLCASSSPTNTEAFFGQGTRLTVV.

On this clone itself: This CDR3 is also generated by other DNA sequences in the sample. The rearrangement joins TRBV5-6 to TRBJ1-2; D gene ambiguous. Germline CDR1 reads SGHDT; CDR2 reads YYEEEE. The CDR3 covers 14 residues. The V gene lost 0 bases and the J gene lost 0 bases, with 6 bases spanning the gap. The CDR3 is CASSLGSANYGYTF. CDR3 sequence (DNA): TGTGCCAGCAGCTTGGGATCAGCTAACTATGGCTACACCTTC.

The rearrangement links TRBV6-6 to TRBJ2-6, with D possibly being TRBD2 (6 bases). Trimming pared 4 bases from V and 3 bases from J, leaving 13 bases between. Germline assignment: CDR1 MNHNY and CDR2 SVGAGI (reference sequence). This CDR3 contains 16 residues. CDR3 protein: CASSLGGAGGANVLTF. As DNA, the CDR3 is TGTGCCAGCAGTTTAGGCGGGGCCGGTGGGGCCAACGTCCTGACTTTC.

Written as DNA, the CDR3 is TGCGCCAGCAGCTTGGTAGGAGAAGGGAACACTGAAGCTTTCTTT. Amino acid sequence: CASSLVGEGNTEAFF. The chain links TRBV5-1 to TRBJ1-1; no firm D call. CDR3 size: 15 residues. Trimming removed 0 bases from V and 1 base from J, with 10 bases in between. CDR1 is SGHRS and CDR2 is YFSETQ in the germline V gene.

The chain carries TRBV4-3 and TRBJ2-7; 14 bases map to TRBD2. V lost 3 bases to trimming and J lost 4 bases; unmatched junction nucleotides: 5. CDR1 is LGHNA, CDR2 YSLEER, per germline. The CDR3 length is 16 residues. CDR3 sequence reads: CASSQRTSGRTYEQYF. The CDR3 region has the DNA TGCGCCAGCAGCCAGCGGACTAGCGGGAGGACTTACGAGCAGTACTTC.

This chain uses TRBV5-6 with TRBJ1-1; D might be TRBD1 (5 bases). This CDR3 spans 15 amino acids. Trimming removed 0 bases at V and 4 bases at J, with 13 bases between. CDR1 SGHDT and CDR2 YYEEEE come from the germline V gene. CDR3 protein: CASSLVDRSATEAFF. The CDR3 bases are TGTGCCAGCAGCTTGGTCGACAGATCGGCCACTGAAGCTTTCTTT.

The chain combines TRBV21-1 with TRBJ2-1; no DNA check was done on the table's D call, TRBD2. TRBV21-1 corresponds to a pseudogene. CDR3 size: 17 residues. The CDR3 loop is CASSKDPHGLEGNEQFF. In DNA form, the CDR3 reads TGTGCCAGCAGCAAAGACCCCCACGGACTAGAAGGCAATGAGCAGTTCTTC.

Remarks on this clone: Other DNA sequences in this sample translate to the same CDR3. The chain employs TRBV28 and TRBJ1-5; 7 positions agree with TRBD1. Germline-derived CDR1 and CDR2 are MDHEN and SYDVKM. CDR3 size: 14 residues. V shed 5 bases, J shed 4 bases, and the junction held 5 bases outside the gene matches. The DNA of the CDR3 is TGTGCCAGCAGTCGACAGGGCGGGAATCAGCCCCAGCATTTT. This codes for CASSRQGGNQPQHF.

The chain has TRBV28 and TRBJ1-4; the D gene is possibly TRBD1 (6 bases). The V gene lost 5 bases and the J gene lost 8 bases, with 15 bases spanning the gap. Germline CDR1 and CDR2: MDHEN and SYDVKM. There are 14 residues in the CDR3. CDR3 sequence: CASSRLQGREKLFF. CDR3 DNA sequence: TGTGCCAGCAGTCGACTTCAGGGGCGGGAAAAACTGTTTTTT. Drawing the rest from reference TRBV28 and TRBJ1-4, the complete variable domain is DVKVTQSSRYLVKRTGEKVFLECVQDMDHENMFWYRQDPGLGLRLIYFSYDVKMKEKGDIPEGYSVSREKKERFSLILESASTNQTSMYLCASSRLQGREKLFFGSGTQLSVL.

The CDR3 here is CASSLALWTGFFYGYTF. The CDR3 bases are TGCGCCAGCAGCTTGGCCTTATGGACAGGGTTTTTCTATGGCTACACCTTC. The chain uses TRBV5-1 and TRBJ1-2, with 8 bases lining up with TRBD1. Germline V gene lookup returns CDR1 SGHRS and CDR2 YFSETQ. The CDR3 is 17 amino acids. The ends lost 0 bases at V and 4 bases at J; junction bases unmatched: 11.

The chain employs TRBV18 and TRBJ1-4, with unresolved D. The CDR3 covers 14 residues. In germline, CDR1 is KGHSH, CDR2 LQKENI. The V gene lost 2 bases and the J gene lost 2 bases, with 6 bases spanning the gap. Here the CDR3 reads CASSPGNTNEKLFF. The CDR3 bases are TGTGCCAGCTCACCAGGGAATACTAATGAAAAACTGTTTTTT.

The chain employs TRBV27 and TRBJ2-2; D gene uncertain. V lost 5 bases, J lost 4 bases, and 8 bases lay in between. This CDR3 contains 13 residues. Germline V gene data show CDR1 as MNHEY and CDR2 as SMNVEV (reference sequence). The CDR3 sequence: CASSTLVTGELFF. CDR3 sequence (DNA): TGTGCCAGCAGTACTCTGGTCACCGGGGAGCTGTTTTTT.

The sample holds a few counts of this clone. This rearrangement joins TRBV6-6 to TRBJ1-5; 8 bases line up with TRBD1. The germline V gene encodes CDR1 MNHNY and CDR2 SVGAGI (reference sequence). V shed 6 bases and J 1 base; nucleotides not matched to a gene: 8. The CDR3 extends over 16 amino acids. The CDR3 nucleotides are TGTGCCAGCAGACTGACAGGGGAGGGAAGCAATCAGCCCCAGCATTTT. Encoded protein: CASRLTGEGSNQPQHF.

This chain connects TRBV30 to TRBJ2-3; perhaps TRBD1 as D (5 bases). V gave up 4 bases and J gave up 7 bases, with 9 bases separating them. Germline CDR1 and CDR2: GTSNPN and SVGIG (reference sequence). The CDR3 length is 11 residues. In DNA form, the CDR3 reads TGTGCCTGGATTAGGGGTCATACGCAGTATTTT. This translates into CAWIRGHTQYF.

The V and J genes are TRBV25-1 and TRBJ1-2; 10 nucleotides line up with TRBD1. This CDR3 has 16 residues. Trimming cost V 4 bases and J 7 bases; bases outside gene matches: 12. Germline V gene data show CDR1 as MGHDK and CDR2 as SYGVNS. CDR3 sequence (DNA): TGTGCCAGCAGTGGATTACCGGGACAGGGGTTGGGTGGCTACACCTTC. This encodes CASSGLPGQGLGGYTF.